This T cell receptor beta chain stems from a study of blood T cell repertoires in COVID-19. The overall study: The cDNA or gDNA used as material had been derived from T cells, B-cell-depleted T cells, or PBMCs.

The CDR3 spans 15 residues. The germline V gene encodes CDR1 MNHEY and CDR2 SVGEGT. V lost 2 bases to trimming and J lost 1 base, with 12 bases between them. Participant-reported clinical history was the basis for cohort assignment. Exposed study participants had met a COVID-19 case within 2 weeks before entry. Original analysis: How many nucleated cells were present was estimated from reference gene primer amplification. Libraries were prepared by immunoSEQ multiplex PCR; TCRdb keeps only in-frame clonotypes and omits some of them. V, J and clone size were drawn from that table, and D and trimming were deduced from the DNA. The data show 430,000 or so clones, around nine tenths seen once.

This TCR was recovered from a woman aged 18-29 years who had been exposed to COVID-19. Specimen: PBMCs or T cells enriched from blood (not recorded which). The chain has TRBV6-2 or TRBV6-3 and TRBJ2-7; TRBD2 might be the D (5 bases). The DNA for the CDR3 is TGTGCCAGCAGTTACGGACTTCCAACGTCCTACGAGCAGTACTTC. This encodes CASSYGLPTSYEQYF.